The rows below give T cell receptor beta chains drawn from one sample of a study of siplizumab effects on memory and regulatory T cells. Produced via immunoSEQ multiplex PCR; TCRdb's table is partial and in-frame only. The sample consists of about 120,000 clones, just over 90% of them appearing once. Material for sequencing was non-Treg CD4+ T cells sorted from blood. Receptors were obtained from a human donor in good health. Both conserved end residues are part of each CDR3. D genes are given only for firm matches. Expanded clones are given a class, and other clones once, few, many or no size at all.

j_call: TRBJ1-1; clone_size: -; d_call: -; v_call: TRBV7-9; cdr3_nt: TGTGCCAGCAGCACGGACCGGGACACCACTGAAGCTTTCTTT; cdr3_aa: CASSTDRDTTEAFF
j_call: TRBJ1-5; clone_size: -; d_call: -; v_call: TRBV30; cdr3_nt: TGTGCCTGGGGACAAAGCAATCAGCCCCAGCATTTT; cdr3_aa: CAWGQSNQPQHF
j_call: TRBJ1-5; clone_size: -; d_call: -; v_call: TRBV5-4; cdr3_nt: TGTGCCAGCAGCTTGGGAGGGGGGGTGAGCAATCAGCCCCAGCATTTT; cdr3_aa: CASSLGGGVSNQPQHF
j_call: TRBJ2-2; clone_size: -; d_call: -; v_call: TRBV5-1; cdr3_nt: TGCGCCAGCAGCTTGGCCCCCGGGGAGCTGTTTTTT; cdr3_aa: CASSLAPGELFF
j_call: TRBJ2-7; clone_size: -; d_call: -; v_call: TRBV5-6; cdr3_nt: TGTGCCAGCAGCACTGGGACCGGTAGCTCCTACGAGCAGTACTTC; cdr3_aa: CASSTGTGSSYEQYF
j_call: TRBJ2-1; clone_size: -; d_call: -; v_call: TRBV7-2; cdr3_nt: TGTGCCAGCAGCTTAGGGGGGGGCCCCTACAATGAGCAGTTCTTC; cdr3_aa: CASSLGGGPYNEQFF
j_call: TRBJ1-3; clone_size: -; d_call: -; v_call: TRBV27; cdr3_nt: TGTGCCAGCAGTTTAAAGGCGGGGCATACTGGAAACACCATATATTTT; cdr3_aa: CASSLKAGHTGNTIYF
j_call: TRBJ2-1; clone_size: -; d_call: TRBD2; v_call: TRBV11-3; cdr3_nt: TGTGCCAGCAGCTTAAGCGGGGCCCACAATGAGCAGTTCTTC; cdr3_aa: CASSLSGAHNEQFF
j_call: TRBJ1-1; clone_size: few; d_call: -; v_call: TRBV30; cdr3_nt: TGTGCCTGGAGTGTTGGGAGCACTGAAGCTTTCTTT; cdr3_aa: CAWSVGSTEAFF
j_call: TRBJ2-1; clone_size: -; d_call: -; v_call: TRBV29-1; cdr3_nt: TGCAGCTCCCAGGGGAATGAGCAGTTCTTC; cdr3_aa: CSSQGNEQFF
j_call: TRBJ1-1; clone_size: once; d_call: -; v_call: TRBV30; cdr3_nt: TGTGCCTGGAGTGTAGTCGACAGCGAAGCTTTCTTT; cdr3_aa: CAWSVVDSEAFF
j_call: TRBJ2-5; clone_size: -; d_call: TRBD2; v_call: TRBV4-3; cdr3_nt: TGCGCCAGCAGCCAACGGGGGGGCCTCGAGACCCAGTACTTC; cdr3_aa: CASSQRGGLETQYF
j_call: TRBJ1-2; clone_size: -; d_call: -; v_call: TRBV4-1; cdr3_nt: TGCGCCAGCAGCCCGCAAGTTGGGAAGGTTTATGGCTACACCTTC; cdr3_aa: CASSPQVGKVYGYTF
j_call: TRBJ1-2; clone_size: -; d_call: -; v_call: TRBV6-1; cdr3_nt: TGTGCCAGCAGGAAACAGGGCGCCCTTGGTAATGGCTACACCTTC; cdr3_aa: CASRKQGALGNGYTF
j_call: TRBJ1-5; clone_size: -; d_call: -; v_call: TRBV28; cdr3_nt: TGTGCCAGCAGCCCTAGGGGGAATCAGCCCCAGCATTTT; cdr3_aa: CASSPRGNQPQHF
j_call: TRBJ1-3; clone_size: -; d_call: -; v_call: TRBV18; cdr3_nt: TGTGCCAGCTCACCCCTACAGGGTACTTCTGGAAACACCATATATTTT; cdr3_aa: CASSPLQGTSGNTIYF
j_call: TRBJ2-3; clone_size: -; d_call: TRBD1; v_call: TRBV7-3; cdr3_nt: TGTGCCAGCAGTCCCGGGACAGGGGCTACCAGCACAGATACGCAGTATTTT; cdr3_aa: CASSPGTGATSTDTQYF
j_call: TRBJ1-1; clone_size: -; d_call: -; v_call: TRBV21-1; cdr3_nt: TGTGCCAGCCGCCGGACAGAGAACCCCGGGAACACTGAAGCTTTCTTT; cdr3_aa: CASRRTENPGNTEAFF
j_call: TRBJ2-4; clone_size: -; d_call: TRBD2; v_call: TRBV5-6; cdr3_nt: TGTGCCAGCAGGACTCTAGCGGGGGCCAAAAACATTCAGTACTTC; cdr3_aa: CASRTLAGAKNIQYF
j_call: TRBJ1-5; clone_size: -; d_call: -; v_call: TRBV28; cdr3_nt: TGTGCCAGCAGTTTAGGATTAGGGGTGGGCAATCAGCCCCAGCATTTT; cdr3_aa: CASSLGLGVGNQPQHF
j_call: TRBJ2-4; clone_size: -; d_call: TRBD2; v_call: TRBV11-2; cdr3_nt: TGTGCCAGCAGCCTATCCCGGGGACTAGGATTCAACATTCAGTACTTC; cdr3_aa: CASSLSRGLGFNIQYF
j_call: TRBJ2-3; clone_size: -; d_call: TRBD2; v_call: TRBV19; cdr3_nt: TGTGCCAGTAGTTGGGCTAGCGGGGATACTAGCACAGATACGCAGTATTTT; cdr3_aa: CASSWASGDTSTDTQYF
j_call: TRBJ2-5; clone_size: -; d_call: TRBD1; v_call: TRBV19; cdr3_nt: TGTGCCAGTAGTAAGGGGGGACAGGGAGGAAGAGAGACCCAGTACTTC; cdr3_aa: CASSKGGQGGRETQYF
j_call: TRBJ1-5; clone_size: -; d_call: -; v_call: TRBV10-3; cdr3_nt: TGTGCCATCAGTGCTCGGGACCAGCCCCAGCATTTT; cdr3_aa: CAISARDQPQHF
j_call: TRBJ2-7; clone_size: -; d_call: TRBD1; v_call: TRBV5-1; cdr3_nt: TGCGCCAGCAGCAGACCGGGACAGGATTCCTCCTACGAGCAGTACTTC; cdr3_aa: CASSRPGQDSSYEQYF
j_call: TRBJ2-6; clone_size: -; d_call: -; v_call: TRBV11-2; cdr3_nt: TGTGCCAGCAGCCCGACCCCGGGACGGCCTTCTGGGGCCAACGTCCTGACTTTC; cdr3_aa: CASSPTPGRPSGANVLTF
j_call: TRBJ2-1; clone_size: -; d_call: -; v_call: TRBV15; cdr3_nt: TGTGCCACCAGCAGAGGCCACGAGGGAGGCGAGCAGTTCTTC; cdr3_aa: CATSRGHEGGEQFF
j_call: TRBJ1-2; clone_size: few; d_call: -; v_call: TRBV7-2; cdr3_nt: TGTGCCAGCAGCTTACTTCAGGGCGCAACCTTCTACACCTTC; cdr3_aa: CASSLLQGATFYTF
j_call: TRBJ2-6; clone_size: few; d_call: -; v_call: TRBV2; cdr3_nt: TGTGCCAGCAGTGGGGGAGCCAACGTCCTGACTTTC; cdr3_aa: CASSGGANVLTF
j_call: TRBJ2-2; clone_size: -; d_call: -; v_call: TRBV4-3; cdr3_nt: TGCGCCAGCAGCCAACCAGCCCGACCTGTCACCGGGGAGCTGTTTTTT; cdr3_aa: CASSQPARPVTGELFF
j_call: TRBJ2-3; clone_size: -; d_call: TRBD2; v_call: TRBV6-6; cdr3_nt: TGTGCCAGCAAGGGCCTAGCGGGGGGGACCACAGATACGCAGTATTTT; cdr3_aa: CASKGLAGGTTDTQYF
j_call: TRBJ1-5; clone_size: -; d_call: TRBD1; v_call: TRBV6-1; cdr3_nt: TGTGCCAGCATATGGACAGGGGATGGTCAGCCCCAGCATTTT; cdr3_aa: CASIWTGDGQPQHF
j_call: TRBJ1-6; clone_size: -; d_call: -; v_call: TRBV30; cdr3_nt: TGTGCCGGCACGGAGGGGCCCTATAATTCACCCCTCCACTTT; cdr3_aa: CAGTEGPYNSPLHF
j_call: TRBJ1-4; clone_size: once; d_call: -; v_call: TRBV5-1; cdr3_nt: TGCGCCAGCAGCTTGGGACAGGCGGCACGTAATGAAAAACTGTTTTTT; cdr3_aa: CASSLGQAARNEKLFF
j_call: TRBJ2-1; clone_size: -; d_call: -; v_call: TRBV19; cdr3_nt: TGTGCCAGTCGACAGCCTTCCTACAATGAGCAGTTCTTC; cdr3_aa: CASRQPSYNEQFF
j_call: TRBJ2-7; clone_size: -; d_call: TRBD1; v_call: TRBV9; cdr3_nt: TGTGCCAGCAGCGTAACAGGGGCGGTCGGTTACGAGCAGTACTTC; cdr3_aa: CASSVTGAVGYEQYF
j_call: TRBJ2-5; clone_size: -; d_call: -; v_call: TRBV7-9; cdr3_nt: TGTGCCAGCAGCTTAGGCGGCGGGGTAGCACAAGAGACCCAGTACTTC; cdr3_aa: CASSLGGGVAQETQYF